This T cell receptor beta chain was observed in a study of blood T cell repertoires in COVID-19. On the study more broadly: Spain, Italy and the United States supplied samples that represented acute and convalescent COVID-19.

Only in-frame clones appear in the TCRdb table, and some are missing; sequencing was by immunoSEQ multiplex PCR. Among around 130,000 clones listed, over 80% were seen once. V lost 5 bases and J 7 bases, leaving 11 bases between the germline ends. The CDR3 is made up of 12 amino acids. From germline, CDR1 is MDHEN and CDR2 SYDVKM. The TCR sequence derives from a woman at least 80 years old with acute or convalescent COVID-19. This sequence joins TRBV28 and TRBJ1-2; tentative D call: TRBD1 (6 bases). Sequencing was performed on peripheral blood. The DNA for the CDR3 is TGTGCCAGCAGTAACAGGGCTCGTGGCTACACCTTC. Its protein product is CASSNRARGYTF.